Listed below are T cell receptor beta chains from one sample, sequenced in a study of spatial heterogeneity in lung cancer. MiXCR, applied by TCRdb to the 5' RACE reads, yields one record per CDR3 protein. The sample includes around 11,000 distinct CDR3 sequences, over 9% seen only once; the top ten take around 35%. Sequences were derived from PBMCs, sampled at follow-up. The receptors derive from a female donor with early-stage non-small cell lung cancer. The conserved cysteine and the conserved F or W are not part of the CDR3 here.

V: TRBV20-1
J: TRBJ1-2
CDR3: SATPGQAYGYT

V: TRBV28
J: TRBJ1-4
CDR3: ASSLSGGTSNEKLF

V: TRBV19
J: TRBJ2-1
CDR3: ASSIDLQLYNEQF

V: TRBV7-8
J: TRBJ2-5
CDR3: ASSPRGRGHQETQY

V: TRBV10-3
J: TRBJ2-3
CDR3: AISESADTQY

V: TRBV6-1
J: TRBJ2-7
CDR3: ASSEKAFSSYEQY

V: TRBV28
J: TRBJ2-1
CDR3: ASSSLPAGIEQF

V: TRBV23-1
J: TRBJ1-2
CDR3: ARSGPNYGYT

V: TRBV20-1
J: TRBJ2-1
CDR3: SAPETGKNEQF

V: TRBV5-1
J: TRBJ2-1
CDR3: ASSPGTSGIYEQF

V: TRBV7-9
J: TRBJ2-3
CDR3: ASSSYLRTDTQY

V: TRBV30
J: TRBJ2-1
CDR3: AWSVLGTYNEQF

V: TRBV7-2
J: TRBJ2-2
CDR3: ASSLDRRGISNTGELF

V: TRBV19
J: TRBJ2-6
CDR3: ASSGGRVVTGANVLT

V: TRBV12-3/TRBV12-4
J: TRBJ1-2
CDR3: ASSERGDRGNYGYT

V: TRBV7-8
J: TRBJ2-7
CDR3: ASSPNPQGVGEQY

V: TRBV6-5
J: TRBJ2-6
CDR3: ASSPGQGFSGANVLT

V: TRBV19
J: TRBJ2-1
CDR3: ASSLRLAGYNEQF

V: TRBV5-4
J: TRBJ2-1
CDR3: ASSRAGGEQF

V: TRBV18
J: TRBJ2-3
CDR3: ASSPPAGAGDTQY

V: TRBV6-1
J: TRBJ2-1
CDR3: ASSRDLTYNEQF

V: TRBV11-2
J: TRBJ2-3
CDR3: ASSLRPRGYPNTDTQY

V: TRBV20-1
J: TRBJ2-1
CDR3: SAREGRNEQF

V: TRBV2
J: TRBJ2-2
CDR3: ASSEFFTGELF

V: TRBV12-3/TRBV12-4
J: TRBJ2-7
CDR3: ASSPNPVEQY

V: TRBV30
J: TRBJ2-1
CDR3: AWSASYEQF